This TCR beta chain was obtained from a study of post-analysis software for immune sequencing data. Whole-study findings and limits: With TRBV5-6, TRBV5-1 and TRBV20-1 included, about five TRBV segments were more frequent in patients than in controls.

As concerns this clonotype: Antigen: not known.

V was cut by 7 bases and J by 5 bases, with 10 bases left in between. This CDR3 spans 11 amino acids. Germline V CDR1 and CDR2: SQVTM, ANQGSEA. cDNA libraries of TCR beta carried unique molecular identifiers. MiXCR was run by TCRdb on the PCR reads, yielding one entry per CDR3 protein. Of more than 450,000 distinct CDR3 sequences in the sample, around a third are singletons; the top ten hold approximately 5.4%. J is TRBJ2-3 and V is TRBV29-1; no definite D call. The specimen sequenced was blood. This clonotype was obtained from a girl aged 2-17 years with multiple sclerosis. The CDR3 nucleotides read TGCAGCGCCCCATTTGGAGATACGCAGTATTTT. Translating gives CSAPFGDTQYF.